These T cell receptor beta chains were read from a single sample in a study of CD8 T cells in ankylosing spondylitis. TCRdb reprocessed the 5' RACE reads with MiXCR, giving one entry per CDR3 protein. The sample lists a few hundred thousand distinct CDR3 sequences, less than 25% occurring once. The sequenced sample was blood, either unsorted or a sorted T cell fraction (not recorded which). The receptor source for this set is a female donor with ankylosing spondylitis or in good health (not recorded which). Each CDR3 is given with its conserved first and last residue.

TRBV4-2,TRBJ1-3,CASSQRGSLIENSGNTIYF
TRBV7-2,TRBJ2-2,CASALQGTRNTGELFF
TRBV29-1,TRBJ2-5,CSVCPQGKGETQYF
TRBV6-5,TRBJ1-2,CASSYSGRGGPVDGYGYTF
TRBV20-1,TRBJ2-3,CSARDNSLGSADTQYF
TRBV7-2,TRBJ2-2,CASSPGDTGELFF
TRBV4-3,TRBJ2-2,CASSHVGRTGELFF
TRBV7-2,TRBJ2-7,CASSLVSGNSYEQYF
TRBV20-1,TRBJ2-2,CSARYRGQSGELFF
TRBV20-1,TRBJ2-1,CSARGGLAGEDEQFF
TRBV12-3/TRBV12-4,TRBJ1-1,CASRPTGPMNTEAFF
TRBV3-1,TRBJ2-4,CASSQEGVRTEDVLAKNIQYF
TRBV12-3/TRBV12-4,TRBJ2-3,CASAVTGLHF
TRBV30,TRBJ1-1,CAWRGDRAWTEAFF
TRBV12-3/TRBV12-4,TRBJ1-2,CASSSDPLGYTF
TRBV4-3,TRBJ2-1,CASSQDVGTSGAAYNEQFF
TRBV9,TRBJ2-5,CASSPRTRLGQEETQYF
TRBV5-1,TRBJ2-2,CASSGMILASGELFF
TRBV3-1,TRBJ2-1,CASSQDAASGLSYNEQFF
TRBV20-1,TRBJ2-1,CSAEKTLTYNEQFF
TRBV9,TRBJ2-1,CASSVSAGSSSYNKQFF
TRBV6-2/TRBV6-3,TRBJ2-1,CASRATFEQFF
TRBV7-2,TRBJ2-2,CASSLIGRTGELFF
TRBV20-1,TRBJ2-1,CSAQGLDPDSYNEQFF
TRBV7-6,TRBJ2-5,CASSLRLAGGQETQYF
TRBV4-2,TRBJ1-1,CASSQEGGTLAEAFF
TRBV7-2,TRBJ2-7,CASLQGGGTPIPYEQYF
TRBV9,TRBJ2-7,CASSVRPFGYEQYF
TRBV12-3/TRBV12-4,TRBJ1-6,CASSFDRDHSPLHF
TRBV30,TRBJ1-2,CAWSVRPRVHGYTF
TRBV6-5,TRBJ2-3,CASSYGGNTDTQYF
TRBV5-1,TRBJ2-7,CASSLRGWEQYF
TRBV5-1,TRBJ2-3,CASSHGTSGWVTDTQYF
TRBV12-3/TRBV12-4,TRBJ2-7,CASTDGLAGGQYF
TRBV12-3/TRBV12-4,TRBJ2-7,CASSLGGGDLIYEQYF
TRBV10-3,TRBJ1-6,CAISESGLLLHF
TRBV18,TRBJ2-1,CASSAVGEQFF
TRBV6-1,TRBJ1-6,CASSKDRRDSPLHF
TRBV7-9,TRBJ2-7,CASSFSGTTYEQYF
TRBV4-3,TRBJ1-2,CASSQGTANYGYTF